These T cell receptor beta chains were read from a single sample in a study of T-cell reconstitution after alpha-beta-depleted transplantation in children. MiXCR, run by TCRdb on the PCR reads, gives a single entry per CDR3 protein. Of about 600,000 distinct CDR3 sequences in the sample, approximately 13% were seen once. The sample was PBMCs, mostly from graft donor cells, taken 360 days after TCRalphabeta/CD19-depleted stem cell transplant. These receptors were taken from a male patient aged 10-17 years who had a stem cell transplant for acute myeloid leukemia, so the T cells may come from the graft donor. CDR3s include the opening cysteine and the closing phenylalanine or tryptophan. D genes are given only for firm matches. The listing skips clone size in some rows; elsewhere it reads once, few, many or a size class.

TRBV5-1	many	.	TRBJ2-7	CASSEGGQIYEQYF	TGCGCCAGCAGCGAAGGCGGACAGATCTACGAGCAGTACTTC
TRBV7-9	few	.	TRBJ2-1	CASSPGLDNEQFF	TGTGCCAGCAGCCCAGGGTTGGACAATGAGCAGTTCTTC
TRBV24-1	many	.	TRBJ2-2	CATSDWGDRHTGELFF	TGTGCCACCAGTGATTGGGGGGACCGCCACACCGGGGAGCTGTTTTTT
TRBV9	few	.	TRBJ2-1	CASSVGTSSSSEQFF	TGTGCCAGCAGCGTAGGAACCTCATCATCATCAGAGCAGTTCTTC
TRBV29-1	.	.	TRBJ2-7	CSVTRSRSYEQYF	TGCAGCGTTACTCGATCCAGGTCCTACGAGCAGTACTTC
TRBV20-1	.	.	TRBJ2-7	CSALGHPTYEQYF	TGCAGTGCTCTCGGACATCCTACCTACGAGCAGTACTTC
TRBV12-3/TRBV12-4	.	TRBD2	TRBJ2-7	CASSFRTSGSFYEQYF	TGTGCCAGCAGTTTCCGGACTAGCGGGAGCTTCTACGAGCAGTACTTC
TRBV9	.	TRBD2	TRBJ2-3	CASSPRGGSWVSTDTQYF	TGTGCCAGCAGCCCTAGGGGCGGGAGTTGGGTTAGCACAGATACGCAGTATTTT
TRBV24-1	.	TRBD2	TRBJ2-1	CATSVTSGYNEQFF	TGTGCCACCAGTGTGACTAGCGGCTACAATGAGCAGTTCTTC
TRBV20-1	many	TRBD1	TRBJ2-7	CSAGTGASYEQYF	TGCAGTGCGGGAACAGGGGCCTCCTACGAGCAGTACTTC
TRBV5-1	many	.	TRBJ2-6	CASASGANVLTF	TGCGCCAGCGCGTCTGGGGCCAACGTCCTGACTTTC
TRBV4-3	.	.	TRBJ2-7	CASSQGVNYEQYF	TGCGCCAGCAGCCAGGGAGTCAACTACGAGCAGTACTTC
TRBV5-1	many	.	TRBJ2-7	CASSRSGTGYEQYF	TGCGCCAGCAGCCGTAGCGGGACAGGTTACGAGCAGTACTTC
TRBV14	.	TRBD2	TRBJ2-3	CASSHHPGLAENTDTQYF	TGTGCCAGCAGCCACCACCCCGGACTAGCGGAAAACACAGATACGCAGTATTTT
TRBV29-1	.	TRBD2	TRBJ2-1	CSGMTSGSPNEQFF	TGCAGCGGCATGACTAGCGGGAGTCCCAATGAGCAGTTCTTC
TRBV12-3/TRBV12-4	many	.	TRBJ2-7	CASSLEGPVSYEQYF	TGTGCCAGCAGTTTGGAGGGACCCGTCTCCTACGAGCAGTACTTC
TRBV9	many	TRBD2	TRBJ2-5	CASSTRLAGEYETQYF	TGTGCCAGCAGCACCCGACTAGCGGGAGAATACGAGACCCAGTACTTC
TRBV15	few	.	TRBJ2-3	CATNGKGFHTDTQYF	TGTGCCACCAATGGCAAGGGATTCCACACAGATACGCAGTATTTT
TRBV6-5	.	.	TRBJ2-7	CASSYAGDRVSYEQYF	TGTGCCAGCAGCTACGCGGGAGACAGGGTCTCCTACGAGCAGTACTTC
TRBV9	.	.	TRBJ1-1	CASSVEGMMNTEAFF	TGTGCCAGCAGCGTAGAAGGGATGATGAACACTGAAGCTTTCTTT
TRBV12-3/TRBV12-4	few	.	TRBJ2-5	CASSFRAVKEETQYF	TGTGCCAGCAGTTTCAGAGCGGTGAAAGAAGAGACCCAGTACTTC
TRBV6-1	.	.	TRBJ2-1	CASTLGGPYNEQFF	TGTGCCAGCACCCTAGGGGGTCCGTACAATGAGCAGTTCTTC
TRBV15	few	.	TRBJ2-5	CATSSAGMETQYF	TGTGCCACCAGCAGCGCAGGGATGGAGACCCAGTACTTC
TRBV29-1	many	TRBD2	TRBJ2-1	CSVERLAGGLSSYNEQFF	TGCAGCGTTGAAAGACTAGCGGGAGGGCTGAGCTCCTACAATGAGCAGTTCTTC
TRBV6-1	few	.	TRBJ2-5	CASSIPAGPTKTQYF	TGTGCCAGCAGTATCCCCGCAGGCCCAACAAAGACCCAGTACTTC
TRBV5-1	.	.	TRBJ2-3	CASRARALDSTDTQYF	TGCGCCAGCAGGGCACGAGCGCTGGATAGCACAGATACGCAGTATTTT
TRBV7-2	many	TRBD2	TRBJ2-7	CASSLALAGRFSYEQYF	TGTGCCAGCAGCTTAGCGCTAGCGGGGCGTTTCTCCTACGAGCAGTACTTC
TRBV5-1	few	TRBD2	TRBJ2-3	CASSSPTSGRARDTQYF	TGCGCCAGCAGCTCCCCGACTAGCGGGAGGGCCAGAGATACGCAGTATTTT
TRBV6-5	few	.	TRBJ2-7	CASSWAGTHYEQYF	TGTGCCAGCAGTTGGGCAGGGACGCACTACGAGCAGTACTTC
TRBV20-1	many	.	TRBJ2-7	CSARDIEDVPYEQYF	TGCAGTGCTAGAGATATTGAGGACGTACCCTACGAGCAGTACTTC
TRBV6-5	many	.	TRBJ1-6	CASRHRDGSPLHF	TGTGCCAGCAGACACCGGGACGGTTCACCCCTCCACTTT
TRBV20-1	.	.	TRBJ1-5	CSAQVGQPQHF	TGCAGTGCTCAGGTGGGGCAGCCCCAGCATTTT
TRBV7-3	few	TRBD2	TRBJ2-3	CASSLKRLAGGPSDTQYF	TGTGCCAGCAGCTTAAAGAGGCTAGCGGGAGGGCCTTCAGATACGCAGTATTTT
TRBV7-2	many	.	TRBJ1-3	CASSLVGAPDGGTIYF	TGTGCCAGCAGCTTAGTCGGAGCGCCGGATGGCGGCACCATATATTTT
TRBV6-5	many	.	TRBJ2-1	CASSSSTGNSYNEQFF	TGTGCCAGCAGTTCCTCGACTGGCAACTCCTACAATGAGCAGTTCTTC
TRBV11-1	many	.	TRBJ2-3	CASSPRYPGLNMGDTQYF	TGTGCCAGCAGCCCCCGATACCCGGGACTTAATATGGGGGATACGCAGTATTTT
TRBV12-3/TRBV12-4	few	.	TRBJ2-7	CASSSTGAVSYEQYF	TGTGCCAGCAGTTCAACCGGCGCAGTCTCCTACGAGCAGTACTTC
TRBV7-7	.	.	TRBJ2-4	CASSFTRTHEGLAKNIQYF	TGTGCTAGCAGCTTTACGAGAACACATGAGGGGCTAGCCAAAAACATTCAGTACTTC
TRBV20-1	.	.	TRBJ2-7	CSARDQVRGGEQYF	TGCAGTGCTAGAGATCAGGTGAGGGGCGGCGAGCAGTACTTC
TRBV12-3/TRBV12-4	.	TRBD2	TRBJ2-1	CASSPPLAGGPHNEQFF	TGTGCCAGCAGTCCACCCCTAGCGGGAGGGCCTCACAATGAGCAGTTCTTC
TRBV6-1	.	.	TRBJ2-7	CASSQGKAAYEQYF	TGTGCCAGCAGTCAGGGAAAAGCCGCCTACGAGCAGTACTTC
TRBV13	few	TRBD2	TRBJ2-4	CASSFSLGLAGETAIQYF	TGTGCCAGCAGCTTTTCACTGGGACTAGCGGGAGAGACCGCCATTCAGTACTTC
TRBV18	few	.	TRBJ1-5	CASSPTVSNQPQHF	TGTGCCAGCTCACCGACAGTTAGCAATCAGCCCCAGCATTTT
TRBV7-9	few	.	TRBJ2-2	CASSLKGAVTGELFF	TGTGCCAGCAGCCTGAAGGGTGCTGTAACCGGGGAGCTGTTTTTT
TRBV9	few	.	TRBJ2-6	CASSVEGSGAGANVLTF	TGTGCCAGCAGCGTAGAAGGGTCCGGGGCTGGGGCCAACGTCCTGACTTTC
TRBV28	.	.	TRBJ2-1	CASTDRLNEQFF	TGTGCCAGCACCGATCGGCTCAATGAGCAGTTCTTC
TRBV3-1	.	.	TRBJ2-1	CASSQITGIARSNEQFF	TGTGCCAGCAGCCAGATAACGGGAATAGCCAGGAGTAATGAGCAGTTCTTC
TRBV6-8	few	.	TRBJ2-5	CASSYPRKPPYQETQYF	TGTGCCAGCAGTTACCCTCGGAAGCCACCGTACCAAGAGACCCAGTACTTC
TRBV11-3	.	.	TRBJ1-5	CASSLVRGGGRGNQPQHF	TGTGCCAGCAGCTTAGTAAGGGGGGGGGGCAGGGGAAATCAGCCCCAGCATTTT
TRBV12-3/TRBV12-4	.	.	TRBJ2-7	CASSSPGHYEQYF	TGTGCCAGCAGCTCTCCGGGACATTACGAGCAGTACTTC
TRBV12-3/TRBV12-4	many	TRBD1	TRBJ2-2	CASSFPGGSGELFF	TGTGCCAGCAGTTTTCCAGGGGGATCCGGGGAGCTGTTTTTT
TRBV20-1	.	TRBD2	TRBJ2-4	CSAPLFLRGDIQYF	TGCAGTGCCCCGCTGTTTCTGCGGGGGGACATTCAGTACTTC
TRBV7-9	.	.	TRBJ1-5	CASSLTGGPGLAQHF	TGTGCCAGCAGCCTAACCGGGGGCCCCGGATTGGCCCAGCATTTT
TRBV9	many	TRBD2	TRBJ2-1	CASSVEGSGHYNEQFF	TGTGCCAGCAGCGTAGAGGGTAGCGGGCACTACAATGAGCAGTTCTTC